This TCR beta chain was obtained from a study of blood T cell repertoires in COVID-19. Study context: Sample material is recorded as cDNA or gDNA derived from T cells, B-cell-depleted T cells, or PBMCs.

The length of the CDR3 is 16 residues. The J segment lost 3 bases and the V segment lost 4 bases, leaving 6 bases of the junction unmatched. Germline V gene data show CDR1 as SGHRS and CDR2 as YFSETQ. Using immunoSEQ multiplex PCR, the repertoire was profiled, and TCRdb retains in-frame clones only, with some absent. In the table there are tens of thousands of clones, over 65% of which are singletons. The V and J genes are TRBV5-1 and TRBJ2-2; 10 nucleotides line up with TRBD1. What was sequenced was peripheral blood. The TCR originated in a woman aged 55-70 years with acute or convalescent COVID-19. DNA for the CDR3: TGCGCCAGCAGCCTCCGGACAGGGGGTGACACCGGGGAGCTGTTTTTT. This gives the protein CASSLRTGGDTGELFF.